The rows below give T cell receptor beta chains drawn from one sample of a study of T cells in Graves' hyperthyroidism and ophthalmopathy. Each CDR3 protein is one row after TCRdb ran MiXCR on the multiplex PCR reads. The table has about 200,000 distinct CDR3 sequences, 18% seen once. The specimen was blood. The origin of the receptors is a man aged 35 to 55 with Graves' hyperthyroidism. CDR3s include the opening cysteine and the closing phenylalanine or tryptophan. A D gene is named only where the DNA matches it firmly. Size is stated for part of the rows, as once, few or many counts, or as a class when the clone is expanded.

v_gene: TRBV3-1; d_gene: TRBD1; j_gene: TRBJ1-5; abundance: few; CDR3aa: CASSGGQANNQPQHF; CDR3nt: TGTGCCAGCAGCGGTGGACAGGCTAACAATCAGCCCCAGCATTTT
v_gene: TRBV5-4; d_gene: NA; j_gene: TRBJ2-3; abundance: NA; CDR3aa: CASSLGAGFTDTQYF; CDR3nt: TGTGCCAGCAGCTTGGGTGCAGGGTTCACAGATACGCAGTATTTT
v_gene: TRBV28; d_gene: NA; j_gene: TRBJ2-7; abundance: many; CDR3aa: CASSHQTGPYEQYF; CDR3nt: TGTGCCAGCAGCCACCAGACAGGACCCTACGAGCAGTACTTC
v_gene: TRBV2; d_gene: NA; j_gene: TRBJ1-5; abundance: few; CDR3aa: CASSGMGGQPQHF; CDR3nt: TGTGCCAGCAGTGGGATGGGGGGTCAGCCCCAGCATTTT
v_gene: TRBV7-2; d_gene: TRBD2; j_gene: TRBJ2-4; abundance: many; CDR3aa: CASSHSGTIGKNIQYF; CDR3nt: TGTGCCAGCAGCCACTCCGGGACTATAGGCAAAAACATTCAGTACTTC
v_gene: TRBV4-3; d_gene: NA; j_gene: TRBJ2-7; abundance: few; CDR3aa: CASSQDWGNEQYF; CDR3nt: TGCGCCAGCAGCCAAGATTGGGGGAACGAGCAGTACTTC
v_gene: TRBV4-2; d_gene: NA; j_gene: TRBJ2-3; abundance: many; CDR3aa: CASSQDSWDNTQYF; CDR3nt: TGTGCCAGCAGCCAAGATTCCTGGGACAATACGCAGTATTTT
v_gene: TRBV20-1; d_gene: TRBD1; j_gene: TRBJ1-5; abundance: many; CDR3aa: CSAGKPGQYQPQHF; CDR3nt: TGCAGTGCTGGCAAACCGGGACAGTACCAGCCCCAGCATTTT
v_gene: TRBV6-2/TRBV6-3; d_gene: NA; j_gene: TRBJ1-1; abundance: NA; CDR3aa: CASSLGILRRDYTEAFF; CDR3nt: TGTGCCAGCAGTTTAGGAATCCTCCGGAGGGACTACACTGAAGCTTTCTTT
v_gene: TRBV6-5; d_gene: NA; j_gene: TRBJ2-7; abundance: few; CDR3aa: CASSYSPTPKNYEQYF; CDR3nt: TGTGCCAGCAGTTACTCGCCCACTCCTAAAAACTACGAGCAGTACTTC
v_gene: TRBV4-3; d_gene: NA; j_gene: TRBJ2-7; abundance: many; CDR3aa: CASSLAQGGEQYF; CDR3nt: TGCGCCAGCAGCCTGGCACAGGGTGGCGAGCAGTACTTC
v_gene: TRBV18; d_gene: NA; j_gene: TRBJ1-1; abundance: many; CDR3aa: CASSPRTDRAFF; CDR3nt: TGTGCCAGCTCACCCCGAACCGACAGGGCTTTCTTT
v_gene: TRBV10-1; d_gene: NA; j_gene: TRBJ2-5; abundance: many; CDR3aa: CASSESRVRRQETQYF; CDR3nt: TGCGCCAGCAGTGAGTCGAGGGTTCGACGCCAAGAGACCCAGTACTTC
v_gene: TRBV7-2; d_gene: TRBD1; j_gene: TRBJ2-3; abundance: many; CDR3aa: CASKLRQGPDTQYF; CDR3nt: TGTGCCAGCAAACTCCGACAGGGGCCAGATACGCAGTATTTT
v_gene: TRBV18; d_gene: TRBD1; j_gene: TRBJ2-1; abundance: many; CDR3aa: CASSQRQGDNEQFF; CDR3nt: TGTGCCAGCTCTCAGCGACAGGGGGACAATGAGCAGTTCTTC
v_gene: TRBV2; d_gene: NA; j_gene: TRBJ1-2; abundance: many; CDR3aa: CASRRDISNYGYTF; CDR3nt: TGTGCCAGCAGGCGGGACATCTCTAACTATGGCTACACCTTC
v_gene: TRBV9; d_gene: NA; j_gene: TRBJ1-2; abundance: few; CDR3aa: CASSAPGGGYGYTF; CDR3nt: TGTGCCAGCAGCGCCCCCGGGGGGGGCTATGGCTACACCTTC